Each of the 19 T cell receptor beta chains below was sequenced from the same sample in a study of T cell repertoires in cytomegalovirus infection. Using its own MiXCR run on the reads, TCRdb lists one record per CDR3 protein. The data show hundreds of thousands of distinct CDR3 sequences, with over 15% seen just once and less than 9.5% held by the top ten. The sample was PBMCs. These receptors were obtained from a human donor in good health (CMV status not recorded). Some clones in this sample may be carry-over from other donors' samples.

V and J are TRBV18 and TRBJ1-2, with D perhaps matching TRBD1 (5 bases). Trimming stripped 3 bases from V and 8 bases from J, with 16 bases between. This CDR3 is 14 amino acids long. CDR1 and CDR2 from the germline V gene are KGHSH and LQKENI. The CDR3 loop reads CASSPAGGWGGYTF. DNA of the CDR3: TGTGCCAGCTCACCCGCCGGAGGGTGGGGCGGCTACACCTTC.

This chain connects TRBV20-1 to TRBJ2-3; 10 bases are a match to TRBD2. Germline V gene lookup returns CDR1 DFQATT and CDR2 SNEGSKA (reference sequence). The CDR3 covers 14 residues. J gave up 7 bases and V 1 base, and 5 bases lay outside the gene matches. In DNA form, the CDR3 reads TGCAGTGCTAGAGGTCTAGCGGGAGTAAATACGCAGTATTTT. This sequence encodes CSARGLAGVNTQYF.

The V gene is TRBV19, the J gene TRBJ2-3, with 9 positions matching TRBD1. Germline-derived CDR1 and CDR2 are LNHDA and SQIVND (reference sequence). J gave up 6 bases and V 1 base, and 8 bases lay outside the gene matches. The CDR3 loop spans 16 amino acids. The CDR3 region has the DNA TGTGCCAGTAGTATAGGTCGGGACAGGGCATCGGATACGCAGTATTTT. Translation: CASSIGRDRASDTQYF.

The chain links TRBV4-3 to TRBJ2-7, with TRBD2 matching over 7 bases. The CDR3 consists of 18 residues. The germline gives CDR1 LGHNA, CDR2 YSLEER. V was pared by 1 base and J by 0 bases, with 12 bases of the junction left unmatched. The CDR3, as DNA: TGCGCCAGCAGCCAAGTCTCCTTGGGAGGGGCCAGCTCCTACGAGCAGTACTTC. Protein sequence: CASSQVSLGGASSYEQYF.

This clonotype was counted ten times or more. The chain employs TRBV7-2 and TRBJ2-5; D gene uncertain. There are 14 residues in the CDR3. Germline values: CDR1 SGHTA, CDR2 FQGNSA. V was clipped by 1 base and J by 7 bases, with 13 bases between them. CDR3 sequence reads: CASSLDSSKATQYF. The DNA for the CDR3 is TGTGCCAGCAGCTTAGACTCCTCCAAGGCGACCCAGTACTTC.

CDR3 nucleotides: TGCAGTGCTGAAGGCAGAGCTAATGAAAAACTGTTTTTT. Encoded protein: CSAEGRANEKLFF. The J gene is TRBJ1-4, the V gene TRBV20-1; no clear D. Germline loops: CDR1 DFQATT, CDR2 SNEGSKA (reference sequence). V lost 5 bases to trimming and J lost 3 bases, with 10 bases between them. This CDR3 has 13 amino acids.

This clonotype was seen more than once but under ten times. The V gene is TRBV3-1, the J gene TRBJ1-4; D uncertain. The ends were cut back, 11 bases at V and 4 bases at J, with 11 bases in the middle. CDR3 length: 12 amino acids. CDR1 is LGHDT and CDR2 is YNNKEL in the germline V gene (reference sequence). In DNA form, the CDR3 reads TGTGCCGTCTCGAGCGGTAATGAAAAACTGTTTTTT. It codes for CAVSSGNEKLFF.

Points on this clonotype: Given a much more abundant clone one base away, this may be a read error. This sequence joins TRBV12-3 or TRBV12-4 and TRBJ2-4; D is uncertain. The germline V and J ends were trimmed by 11 bases and 0 bases, with 14 bases remaining between them. The CDR3 runs to 14 residues. The CDR3 protein is CAGTKKGAKNIQYF. The CDR3 DNA follows: TGTGCCGGCACCAAAAAGGGAGCCAAAAACATTCAGTACTTC.

The DNA of the CDR3 is TGTGCCAGCAGACGCGACAGCACTGAAGCTTTCTTT. It codes for CASRRDSTEAFF. The J gene is TRBJ1-1, the V gene TRBV6-1; tentative D call: TRBD1 (5 bases). The CDR3 totals 12 residues. The germline CDR1 and CDR2 sequences are MNHNS and SASEGT. Trimming pared 6 bases from V and 4 bases from J, leaving 9 bases between.

This clonotype was seen repeatedly, ten times or more. The chain couples TRBV7-2 to TRBJ1-2, with unresolved D. Trimming left V 2 bases short and J 4 bases short, with 5 bases between. The CDR3 runs 12 residues. Germline CDR1 SGHTA, CDR2 FQGNSA. CDR3 protein: CASSLNGYGYTF. As DNA, the CDR3 is TGTGCCAGCAGCTTAAATGGCTATGGCTACACCTTC. Variable domain in full (rest from reference TRBV7-2 and TRBJ1-2): GAGVSQSPSNKVTEKGKDVELRCDPISGHTALYWYRQSLGQGLEFLIYFQGNSAPDKSGLPSDRFSAERTGGSVSTLTIQRTQQEDSAVYLCASSLNGYGYTFGSGTRLTVV.

This clonotype was detected a few times. This rearrangement joins TRBV11-2 to TRBJ2-1; 7 bases match TRBD1. There are 13 residues in the CDR3. Unmatched junction bases numbered 5, after V lost 1 base and J lost 11 bases. CDR1 and CDR2 from the germline V gene are SGHAT and FQNNGV. CDR3 loop: CASSLGDRVKQFF. In nucleotides, the CDR3 is TGTGCCAGCAGCTTAGGGGACAGAGTAAAGCAGTTCTTC.

This clonotype was found many times. V is TRBV11-2 and J is TRBJ2-3; possible D gene TRBD2, 5 bases. V gave up 2 bases and J gave up 6 bases, with 12 bases separating them. Germline V gives CDR1 SGHAT, CDR2 FQNNGV. This CDR3 region has 14 residues. The CDR3 here is CASSLFRLRDTQYF. Here the CDR3 DNA reads TGTGCCAGCAGCTTATTCCGACTAAGGGATACGCAGTATTTT.

This clonotype was counted between two and nine times. This sequence joins TRBV18 and TRBJ2-5, with 9 nucleotides matching TRBD1. The CDR3 is 16 residues long. Germline V gene sequence: CDR1 KGHSH, CDR2 LQKENI. V was pared by 3 bases and J by 3 bases, with 8 bases of the junction left unmatched. The CDR3 reads CASSPTTGTGKETQYF. In nucleotides, the CDR3 is TGTGCCAGCTCACCGACCACCGGGACAGGGAAAGAGACCCAGTACTTC.

This clonotype was found many times. This chain links TRBV7-8 with TRBJ2-1, with 8 bases aligning to TRBD2. There are 15 residues in the CDR3. V gave up 5 bases and J gave up 8 bases; unmatched junction bases: 11. Germline assignment: CDR1 SGHVS and CDR2 FQNEAQ. The CDR3: CASSRVLAAADEQFF. Here the CDR3 DNA reads TGTGCCAGCAGCCGGGTACTAGCGGCTGCGGATGAGCAGTTCTTC.

V usage is TRBV2 and J usage is TRBJ2-3, with TRBD1 identical over 9 bases. The CDR3 runs 12 residues. J was trimmed by 9 bases and V by 2 bases; bases with no gene match: 0. Germline loops: CDR1 SNHLY, CDR2 FYNNEI. CDR3 region: CASSETGGTQYF. CDR3 DNA sequence: TGTGCCAGCAGTGAAACAGGGGGCACGCAGTATTTT.

There are many counts of this clonotype. The J gene is TRBJ2-7, the V gene TRBV7-9; 7 bases map to TRBD1. The V and J ends lost 4 bases and 1 base, in that order; junction bases with no gene match: 7. Germline values: CDR1 SEHNR, CDR2 FQNEAQ (reference sequence). The CDR3 length is 15 residues. CDR3 in amino acids: CASSSSGTVSYEQYF. The CDR3 DNA sequence: TGTGCCAGCAGCTCATCCGGGACAGTTTCCTACGAGCAGTACTTC.

There are many counts of this clonotype. This chain joins TRBV7-8 and TRBJ1-3; D not certain. The CDR3 length is 13 residues. Germline assignment: CDR1 SGHVS and CDR2 FQNEAQ. V was shortened by 5 bases and J by 7 bases, with 12 bases between the two germline ends. The CDR3 nucleotides read TGTGCCAGCAGCCTAGACGGGGTGAACACCATATATTTT. Translating it yields CASSLDGVNTIYF. Filled out from reference TRBV7-8 and TRBJ1-3, the complete variable domain reads GAGVSQSPRYKVAKRGQDVALRCDPISGHVSLFWYQQALGQGPEFLTYFQNEAQLDKSGLPSDRFFAERPEGSVSTLKIQRTQQEDSAVYLCASSLDGVNTIYFGEGSWLTVV.

There are many counts of this clonotype. V is TRBV7-6 and J is TRBJ2-1; unclear D gene. Germline assignment: CDR1 SGHVS and CDR2 FNYEAQ. Trimming stripped 3 bases from V and 7 bases from J, with 7 bases between. The CDR3 has 12 amino acids. Written as DNA, the CDR3 is TGTGCCAGCAGCTTTTGGAGAAATGAGCAGTTCTTC. Translating gives CASSFWRNEQFF.

This clonotype turned up a few times. CDR3 nucleotide sequence: TGTGCCAGTAGTCGGACGGGGGACAGGGGTAGCTACGAGCAGTACTTC. Protein sequence: CASSRTGDRGSYEQYF. The V and J genes are TRBV19 and TRBJ2-7, with 10 bases matching TRBD1. J gave up 3 bases and V 5 bases, and 10 bases lay outside the gene matches. The CDR3 extends over 16 amino acids. Germline assignment: CDR1 LNHDA and CDR2 SQIVND (reference sequence).